This T cell receptor (beta chain) is from a study of blood T cell repertoires in COVID-19. Authors' data handling: The assay estimated nucleated cells by amplifying reference gene primers. TCRdb's table, derived via immunoSEQ multiplex PCR, lists solely in-frame clones and lacks some. The D gene and trimming were derived from the DNA, and the V and J assignments and clone size from that table. The sample lists some 35,000 clones, 83% occurring once. This CDR3 is 15 amino acids long. From germline, CDR1 is SGDLS and CDR2 YYNGEE. The V gene lost 0 bases and the J gene lost 8 bases, with 14 bases spanning the gap.

Sequenced input: peripheral blood. This chain connects TRBV9 to TRBJ1-4; maybe TRBD1 (5 bases). The source is a man in his forties or fifties with acute or convalescent COVID-19. CDR3 nucleotide sequence: TGTGCCAGCAGCGTAGATGGCAGGGTAGGCGAAAAACTGTTTTTT. It translates to CASSVDGRVGEKLFF. The entire variable domain, with the rest obtained from reference TRBV9 and TRBJ1-4, is as follows: DSGVTQTPKHLITATGQRVTLRCSPRSGDLSVYWYQQSLDQGLQFLIQYYNGEERAKGNILERFSAQQFPDLHSELNLSSLELGDSALYFCASSVDGRVGEKLFFGSGTQLSVL.